This entry lists 30 T cell receptor beta chains sequenced from one sample in a study of cytomegalovirus exposure and HLA in healthy donors. The PCR contained 60 Vbeta and 13 Jbeta primers. Assay used: immunoSEQ multiplex PCR; TCRdb lists only in-frame clones, some missing. This sample has roughly 88,000 clones, with around 80% found just once. The sample comprised PBMCs. These receptors originate from a man between 25 and 39 years old in good health and CMV-seropositive.

V gene TRBV30 combines with J gene TRBJ1-5, with 7 bases matching TRBD1. Per the germline V gene, CDR1 is GTSNPN and CDR2 is SVGIG (reference sequence). The ends lost 4 bases at V and 5 bases at J; junction bases unmatched: 5. The CDR3 has 13 residues. CDR3 DNA sequence: TGTGCCTGGAATCAGGGGGGAGATCAGCCCCAGCATTTT. The encoded protein is CAWNQGGDQPQHF.

This clone appeared a few times. The rearrangement joins TRBV7-9 to TRBJ2-3, with D hard to call. The germline V gene has CDR1 SEHNR and CDR2 FQNEAQ (reference sequence). The CDR3 consists of 14 residues. The germline V and J ends were trimmed by 2 bases and 3 bases, with 9 bases remaining between them. DNA of the CDR3: TGTGCCAGCAGCTTAAGTCTGCGTACAGATACGCAGTATTTT. Residues: CASSLSLRTDTQYF.

This chain uses TRBV27 with TRBJ2-7, with a possible D match to TRBD1 (6 bases). The germline V gene has CDR1 MNHEY and CDR2 SMNVEV (reference sequence). Trimming stripped 0 bases from V and 6 bases from J, with 15 bases between. This CDR3 region has 15 residues. CDR3 DNA: TGTGCCAGCAGTTTATCGCCTCAGGGGATGGGCGAGCAGTACTTC. This encodes CASSLSPQGMGEQYF.

The sample holds a few counts of this clone. The rearrangement joins TRBV5-1 to TRBJ2-7; TRBD2 aligns across 10 bases. CDR1 and CDR2 from the germline V gene are SGHRS and YFSETQ. The CDR3 sequence is 15 residues long. The J segment lost 6 bases and the V segment lost 2 bases, leaving 8 bases of the junction unmatched. The CDR3 DNA follows: TGCGCCAGCAGCTTAGATGGTCTAGCGGGAGCCGAGCAGTACTTC. Protein: CASSLDGLAGAEQYF.

The J gene is TRBJ1-4, the V gene TRBV19, with 7 bases identical to TRBD1. CDR3 length: 14 residues. Germline CDR1 is LNHDA and CDR2 is SQIVND (reference sequence). V dropped 4 bases and J dropped 6; count of bases not matched to a gene: 5. The CDR3 coding sequence is TGTGCCAGTAGTACGACAGGGTGGGATGAAAAACTGTTTTTT. This gives the protein CASSTTGWDEKLFF.

This chain links TRBV6-1 with TRBJ2-4, with D possibly TRBD1 on 7 matching bases. Trimming stripped 0 bases from V and 8 bases from J, with 11 bases between. Germline V gene data show CDR1 as MNHNS and CDR2 as SASEGT. This CDR3 has 14 amino acids. This chain's CDR3 is CASSEAGRGDIQYF. DNA of the CDR3: TGTGCCAGCAGTGAAGCGGGCAGGGGGGACATTCAGTACTTC.

The V call is TRBV30, the J call TRBJ2-7; D possibly corresponds to TRBD2 (5 bases). Trimming left V 3 bases short and J 4 bases short, with 10 bases between. CDR1 and CDR2 from the germline V gene are GTSNPN and SVGIG (reference sequence). The CDR3 covers 12 residues. The CDR3 is CAWSGERYEQYF. The CDR3 DNA reads TGTGCCTGGAGCGGGGAACGGTACGAGCAGTACTTC.

V is TRBV29-1 and J is TRBJ2-1; D is perhaps TRBD2 (6 bases). Trimming took off 7 bases at V and 8 bases at J, with 21 bases between the two ends. Germline V gene data show CDR1 as SQVTM and CDR2 as ANQGSEA. The CDR3 is 14 residues long. CDR3 sequence reads: CSAGSREEGYEQFF. CDR3 nucleotides: TGCAGCGCCGGGAGTCGCGAGGAGGGGTATGAGCAGTTCTTC.

The chain joins TRBV10-3 to TRBJ1-2; tentative D call: TRBD1 (6 bases). Trimming pared 6 bases from V and 6 bases from J, leaving 14 bases between. The CDR3 length is 13 residues. The germline gives CDR1 ENHRY, CDR2 SYGVKD. The CDR3 spells CAIRADRSDGYTF. The CDR3 nucleotides are TGTGCCATCAGAGCTGACAGGTCTGATGGCTACACCTTC.

The gene calls are TRBV7-2 and TRBJ2-3; D unclear. Germline values: CDR1 SGHTA, CDR2 FQGNSA. The ends were cut back, 2 bases at V and 6 bases at J, with 15 bases in the middle. The CDR3 has 15 residues. The CDR3 coding sequence is TGTGCCAGCAGCTTAAATAGAGTCCCCTCCGATACGCAGTATTTT. It codes for CASSLNRVPSDTQYF.

This clone was recorded once. This CDR3 is missing its conserved last phenylalanine or tryptophan, likely due to a read error. This chain connects TRBV13 to TRBJ2-3; possible D gene TRBD1, 6 bases. Germline-derived CDR1 and CDR2 are PRHDT and FYEKMQ (reference sequence). V lost 7 bases and J 4 bases, leaving 18 bases between the germline ends. CDR3 size: 15 residues. DNA of the CDR3: TGTGCCAGCACGCCCCCTCAGGGGAAGGCAGATACGCAGTATCTT. Translating it yields CASTPPQGKADTQYL.

This clone showed up just once. This sequence joins TRBV6-1 and TRBJ1-1, with D hard to call. The CDR3 is made up of 12 amino acids. Per germline, CDR1 MNHNS and CDR2 SASEGT. V was pared by 4 bases and J by 4 bases, with 7 bases between. DNA of the CDR3: TGTGCCAGCAGTGTAGTTCCCACTGAAGCTTTCTTT. Translating gives CASSVVPTEAFF.

The chain is built from TRBV19 and TRBJ2-7, with D possibly matching TRBD2 (6 bases). This CDR3 contains 16 residues. Germline V gene lookup returns CDR1 LNHDA and CDR2 SQIVND (reference sequence). V lost 2 bases to trimming and J lost 4 bases, with 18 bases between them. CDR3 region: CASSIRPGEKMYEQYV. Written as DNA, the CDR3 is TGTGCCAGTAGTATAAGGCCGGGAGAGAAGATGTACGAGCAGTACGTC.

The chain combines TRBV19 with TRBJ2-7; possible D gene TRBD2, 6 bases. CDR3 length: 15 amino acids. Germline V CDR1 and CDR2: LNHDA, SQIVND (reference sequence). Trimming took 3 bases from V and 2 from J, leaving 14 bases between them. The CDR3 sequence is CASSISPTGAYEQYF. DNA of the CDR3: TGTGCCAGTAGTATTTCCCCCACGGGGGCCTACGAGCAGTACTTC.

This chain uses TRBV29-1 with TRBJ2-2; no reliable D call. Germline values: CDR1 SQVTM, CDR2 ANQGSEA. V was shortened by 6 bases and J by 7 bases, with 9 bases between the two germline ends. This CDR3 is 11 amino acids long. CDR3 sequence: CSVGNYGELFF. The CDR3 DNA sequence: TGCAGCGTAGGAAACTACGGGGAGCTGTTTTTT.

The chain links TRBV7-2 to TRBJ2-1, with 12 bases that match TRBD2. V trimming: 2 bases; J trimming: 0 bases; junction bases outside the gene matches: 2. This CDR3 is 17 amino acids long. Germline V gene lookup returns CDR1 SGHTA and CDR2 FQGNSA. The CDR3 loop is CASSLTSGRSSYNEQFF. The CDR3 DNA follows: TGTGCCAGCAGCTTAACTAGCGGGAGGAGCTCCTACAATGAGCAGTTCTTC.

The CDR3 region is CAISPGQASTDTQYF. For the CDR3, the DNA is TGTGCCATCAGTCCGGGACAGGCTAGCACAGATACGCAGTATTTT. The chain carries TRBV10-3 and TRBJ2-3; 8 bases are a match to TRBD1. There are 15 residues in the CDR3. CDR1 and CDR2 from the germline V gene are ENHRY and SYGVKD. V dropped 5 bases and J dropped 0; count of bases not matched to a gene: 4.

This clone has a handful of counts. The chain has TRBV29-1 and TRBJ2-6, with 7 bases aligning to TRBD1. Germline V gives CDR1 SQVTM, CDR2 ANQGSEA. This CDR3 is 18 amino acids long. With 4 bases clipped from V and 2 bases from J, the junction kept 14 bases outside the gene matches. The CDR3 is CSVALVTGAGAGANVLTF. The CDR3 region has the DNA TGCAGCGTTGCTCTCGTTACAGGGGCAGGGGCTGGGGCCAACGTCCTGACTTTC.

The rearrangement joins TRBV29-1 to TRBJ2-7; 9 nucleotides align to TRBD1. V lost 4 bases, J lost 4 bases, and 11 bases stayed unmatched. Looked up from germline, CDR1 is SQVTM and CDR2 is ANQGSEA. The CDR3 runs 15 residues. The CDR3 DNA reads as TGCAGCGTTGTTGGCGAGACAGGGGGGAAATACGAGCAGTACTTC. It translates to CSVVGETGGKYEQYF.

The V call is TRBV2, the J call TRBJ2-6; D is undetermined. V was clipped by 2 bases and J by 0 bases, with 11 bases between them. This CDR3 region has 17 residues. From germline, CDR1 is SNHLY and CDR2 FYNNEI. Here the CDR3 reads CASSERVALSGANVLTF. Written as DNA, the CDR3 is TGTGCCAGCAGTGAACGGGTGGCTCTCTCTGGGGCCAACGTCCTGACTTTC.

The J gene is TRBJ1-1, the V gene TRBV28; perhaps TRBD1 as D (5 bases). This CDR3 spans 13 amino acids. V gave up 3 bases and J gave up 11 bases, with 16 bases separating them. CDR1 is MDHEN, CDR2 SYDVKM, per germline. The chain's CDR3 is CASSFGGVPTAFF. CDR3 in DNA: TGTGCCAGCAGTTTTGGAGGGGTCCCTACGGCTTTCTTT.

V usage is TRBV7-2 and J usage is TRBJ1-1; 7 positions agree with TRBD1. There are 14 residues in the CDR3. Germline CDR1 and CDR2: SGHTA and FQGNSA. Losses at the gene ends were 7 bases for V and 5 bases for J; bases not matched to a gene: 10. The CDR3 DNA sequence: TGTGCCAGCATCCAAGACAGGGCGGGGACTGAAGCTTTCTTT. It translates to CASIQDRAGTEAFF. Drawing the rest from reference TRBV7-2 and TRBJ1-1, the complete variable domain is GAGVSQSPSNKVTEKGKDVELRCDPISGHTALYWYRQSLGQGLEFLIYFQGNSAPDKSGLPSDRFSAERTGGSVSTLTIQRTQQEDSAVYLCASIQDRAGTEAFFGQGTRLTVV.

The rearrangement links TRBV28 to TRBJ2-7, with D possibly being TRBD1 (6 bases). The V end lost 5 bases, the J end lost 4 bases, and 6 bases lay between the germline ends. Per germline, CDR1 MDHEN and CDR2 SYDVKM. The CDR3 totals 11 residues. The CDR3: CASSQGYEQYF. The CDR3 region has the DNA TGTGCCAGCAGTCAGGGGTACGAGCAGTACTTC.

The sample holds a few counts of this clone. This chain links TRBV30 with TRBJ2-6; the D gene is possibly TRBD1 (6 bases). V was trimmed by 2 bases and J by 2 bases, leaving 16 bases between them. Germline V gene data show CDR1 as GTSNPN and CDR2 as SVGIG (reference sequence). CDR3 size: 17 residues. The CDR3 is CAWSLRRGRAGANVLTF. The DNA for the CDR3 is TGTGCCTGGAGTCTCCGCAGGGGAAGGGCTGGGGCCAACGTCCTGACTTTC.

The rearrangement uses TRBV6-4 and TRBJ2-2, with TRBD2 matching over 8 bases. The germline V gene has CDR1 MRHNA and CDR2 SNTAGT. After removal of 6 bases from V and 7 bases from J, the junction contained 4 bases not matched to a gene. This CDR3 has 13 residues. CDR3 residues: CASRAGDGGELFF. The DNA for the CDR3 is TGTGCCAGCAGAGCGGGAGACGGCGGGGAGCTGTTTTTT.

The chain uses TRBV2 and TRBJ1-5, with D perhaps TRBD1 (5 bases). Germline V gives CDR1 SNHLY, CDR2 FYNNEI. Trimming pared 4 bases from V and 4 bases from J, leaving 14 bases between. CDR3 length: 15 residues. The chain's CDR3 is CASSGDRGRNQPQHF. Written as DNA, the CDR3 is TGTGCCAGCAGTGGGGACCGAGGGAGGAATCAGCCCCAGCATTTT.

This clone has more than one count but fewer than ten. This chain links TRBV30 with TRBJ1-3; a weak D match, TRBD1 (5 bases). The CDR3 runs to 12 residues. Looked up from germline, CDR1 is GTSNPN and CDR2 is SVGIG (reference sequence). V lost 6 bases, J lost 7 bases, and 13 bases lay in between. CDR3 DNA: TGTGCCTGCCTGGGCCCAGGGAACACCATATATTTT. Translation: CACLGPGNTIYF.

V usage is TRBV2 and J usage is TRBJ2-7; 7 bases align to TRBD2. The ends lost 0 bases at V and 0 bases at J; junction bases unmatched: 8. The CDR3 loop spans 17 amino acids. Germline CDR1 is SNHLY and CDR2 is FYNNEI. The CDR3 protein is CASSEAWGGEGSYEQYV. The CDR3 region has the DNA TGTGCCAGCAGTGAAGCATGGGGAGGGGAGGGCTCCTACGAGCAGTACGTC.

The chain couples TRBV11-2 to TRBJ2-2, with 8 bases aligning to TRBD1. Trimming removed 5 bases from V and 5 bases from J; junction bases left unmatched: 10. Germline lookup yields CDR1 SGHAT and CDR2 FQNNGV. This CDR3 has 16 residues. The CDR3 spells CASSRGRQGRTGELFF. DNA of the CDR3: TGTGCCAGCAGCAGAGGGCGACAGGGGCGGACCGGGGAGCTGTTTTTT.

The chain couples TRBV5-1 to TRBJ2-7; 7 bases agree with TRBD2. CDR1 is SGHRS and CDR2 is YFSETQ in the germline V gene. This CDR3 is 14 amino acids long. V dropped 4 bases and J dropped 0; count of bases not matched to a gene: 4. The CDR3 DNA follows: TGCGCCAGCAGCCCCGGACTAGTCTCCTACGAGCAGTACTTC. This gives the protein CASSPGLVSYEQYF.